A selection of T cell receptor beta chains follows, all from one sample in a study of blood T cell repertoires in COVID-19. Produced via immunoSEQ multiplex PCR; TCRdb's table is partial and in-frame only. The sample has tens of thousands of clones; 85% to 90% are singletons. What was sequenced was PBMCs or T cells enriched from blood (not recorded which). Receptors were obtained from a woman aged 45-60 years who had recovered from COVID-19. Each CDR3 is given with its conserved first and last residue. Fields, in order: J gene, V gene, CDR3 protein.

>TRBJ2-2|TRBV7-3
CASSLTGGVLTGELFF
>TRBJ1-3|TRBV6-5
CASSSTEGNTIYF
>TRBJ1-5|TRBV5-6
CASSLALDQPQHF
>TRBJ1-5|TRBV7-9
CASSLGMTGGSNQPQHF
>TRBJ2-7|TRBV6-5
CASSRGFIYEQYF
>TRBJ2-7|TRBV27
CASSPYRGEAYEQYF
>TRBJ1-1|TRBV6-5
CASSYSGTLNTEAFF
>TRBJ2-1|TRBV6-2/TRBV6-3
CASSIDSSSYNEQFF
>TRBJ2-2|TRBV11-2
CASSQLLTGELFF
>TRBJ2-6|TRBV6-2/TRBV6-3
CASSTRAGGSGANVLTF
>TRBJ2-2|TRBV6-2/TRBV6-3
CASSYGDSRTGELFF
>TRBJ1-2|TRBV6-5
CASRDNRVDTMYTF
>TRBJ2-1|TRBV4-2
CASSQSWGGDYNEQFF
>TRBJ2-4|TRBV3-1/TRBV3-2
CASSQDRARQGGIQYF
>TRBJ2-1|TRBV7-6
CASSIRTGDEQFF
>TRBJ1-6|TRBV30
CAWTTNRNNSPLHF
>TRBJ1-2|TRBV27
CASSRTGTGYYGYTF
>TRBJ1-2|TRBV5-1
CASSLGTGYGYTF
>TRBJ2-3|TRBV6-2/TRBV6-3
CASSSLGAGSTDTQYF
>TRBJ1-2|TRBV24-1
CATSDSRTGAVYGYTF
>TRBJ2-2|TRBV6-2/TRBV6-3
CASSYSDKNTGELFF
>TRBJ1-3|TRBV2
CASIAGGLGGNTIYF